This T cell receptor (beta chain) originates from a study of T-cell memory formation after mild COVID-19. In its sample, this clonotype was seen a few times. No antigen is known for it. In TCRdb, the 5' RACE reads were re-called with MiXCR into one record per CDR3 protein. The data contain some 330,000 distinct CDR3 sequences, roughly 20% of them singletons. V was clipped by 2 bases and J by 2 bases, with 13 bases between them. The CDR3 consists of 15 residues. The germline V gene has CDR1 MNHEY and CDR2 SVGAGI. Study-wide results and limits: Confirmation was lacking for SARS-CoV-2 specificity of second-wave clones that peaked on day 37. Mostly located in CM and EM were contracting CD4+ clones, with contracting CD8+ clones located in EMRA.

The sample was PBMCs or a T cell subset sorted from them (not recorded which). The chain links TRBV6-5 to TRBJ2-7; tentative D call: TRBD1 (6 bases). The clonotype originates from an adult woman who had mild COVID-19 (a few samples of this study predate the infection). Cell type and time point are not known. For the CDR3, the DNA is TGTGCCAGCAGTTACATCAGGGGTTATCCCTACGAGCAGTACTTC. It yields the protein CASSYIRGYPYEQYF.